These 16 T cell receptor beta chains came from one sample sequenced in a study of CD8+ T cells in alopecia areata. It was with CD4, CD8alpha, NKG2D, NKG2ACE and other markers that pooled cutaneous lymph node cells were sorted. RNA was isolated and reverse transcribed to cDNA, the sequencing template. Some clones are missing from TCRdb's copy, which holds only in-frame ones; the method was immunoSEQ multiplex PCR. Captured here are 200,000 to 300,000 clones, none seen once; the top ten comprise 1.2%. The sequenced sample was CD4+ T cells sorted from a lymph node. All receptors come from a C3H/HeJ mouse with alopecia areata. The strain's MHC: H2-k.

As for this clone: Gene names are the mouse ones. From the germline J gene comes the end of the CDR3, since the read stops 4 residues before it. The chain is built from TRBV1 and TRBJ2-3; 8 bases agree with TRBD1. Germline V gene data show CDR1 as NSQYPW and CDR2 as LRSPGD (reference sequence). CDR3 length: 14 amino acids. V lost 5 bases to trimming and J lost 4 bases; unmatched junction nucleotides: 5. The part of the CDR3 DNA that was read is TGCACCTGCAGTATTGACAGGGGTTCAGAA. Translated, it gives CTCSIDRGSE. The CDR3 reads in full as CTCSIDRGSETLYF.

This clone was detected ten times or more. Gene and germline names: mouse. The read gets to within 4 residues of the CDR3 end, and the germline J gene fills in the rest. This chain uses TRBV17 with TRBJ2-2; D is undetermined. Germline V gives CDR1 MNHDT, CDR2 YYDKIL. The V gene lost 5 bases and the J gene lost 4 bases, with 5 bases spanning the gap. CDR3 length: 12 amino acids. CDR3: CASSQFTGQLYF. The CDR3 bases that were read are TGTGCTAGCAGTCAATTCACCGGG.

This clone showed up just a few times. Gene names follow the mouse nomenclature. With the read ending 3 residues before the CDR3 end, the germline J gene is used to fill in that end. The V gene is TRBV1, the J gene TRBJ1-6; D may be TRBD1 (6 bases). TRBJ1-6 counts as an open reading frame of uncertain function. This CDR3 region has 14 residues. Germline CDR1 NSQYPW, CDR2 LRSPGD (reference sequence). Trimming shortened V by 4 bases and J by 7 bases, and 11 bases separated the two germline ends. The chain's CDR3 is CTCSDQGRNSPLYF. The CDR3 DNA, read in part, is TGCACCTGCAGTGATCAGGGGAGGAATTCGCCC.

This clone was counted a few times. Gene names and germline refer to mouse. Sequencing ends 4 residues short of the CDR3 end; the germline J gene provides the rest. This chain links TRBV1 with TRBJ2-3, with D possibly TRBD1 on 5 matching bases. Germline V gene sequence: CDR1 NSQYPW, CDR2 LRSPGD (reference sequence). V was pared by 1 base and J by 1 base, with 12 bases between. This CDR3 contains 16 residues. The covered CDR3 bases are TGCACCTGCAGTGCAGTGGGAAGAGGGGGTGCAGAA. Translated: CTCSAVGRGGAE. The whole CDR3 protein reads CTCSAVGRGGAETLYF.

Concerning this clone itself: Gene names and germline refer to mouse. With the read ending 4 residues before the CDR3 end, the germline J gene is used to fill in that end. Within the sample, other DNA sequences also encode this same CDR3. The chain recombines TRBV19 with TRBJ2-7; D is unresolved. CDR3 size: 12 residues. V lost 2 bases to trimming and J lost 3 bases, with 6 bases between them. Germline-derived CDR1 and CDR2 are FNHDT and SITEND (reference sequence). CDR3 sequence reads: CASSISGYEQYF. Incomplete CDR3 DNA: TGTGCCAGCAGTATCTCAGGCTAT.

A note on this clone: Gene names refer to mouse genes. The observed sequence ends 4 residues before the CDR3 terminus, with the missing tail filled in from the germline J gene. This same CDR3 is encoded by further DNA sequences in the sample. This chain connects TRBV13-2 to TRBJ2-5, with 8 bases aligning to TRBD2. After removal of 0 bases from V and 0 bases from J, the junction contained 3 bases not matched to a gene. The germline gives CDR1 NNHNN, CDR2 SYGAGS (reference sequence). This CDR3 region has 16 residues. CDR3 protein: CASGDAWGANQDTQYF. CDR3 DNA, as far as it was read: TGTGCCAGCGGTGATGCCTGGGGGGCTAACCAAGAC.

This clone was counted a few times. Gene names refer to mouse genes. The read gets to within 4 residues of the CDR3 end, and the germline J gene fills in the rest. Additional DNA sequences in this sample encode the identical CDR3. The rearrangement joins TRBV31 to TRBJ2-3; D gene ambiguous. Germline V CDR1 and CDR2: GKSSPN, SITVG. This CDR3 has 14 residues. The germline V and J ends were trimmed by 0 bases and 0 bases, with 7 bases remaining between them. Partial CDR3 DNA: TGTGCCTGGAGTCTGAGAGGGAGTGCAGAA. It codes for CAWSLRGSAE. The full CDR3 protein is CAWSLRGSAETLYF.

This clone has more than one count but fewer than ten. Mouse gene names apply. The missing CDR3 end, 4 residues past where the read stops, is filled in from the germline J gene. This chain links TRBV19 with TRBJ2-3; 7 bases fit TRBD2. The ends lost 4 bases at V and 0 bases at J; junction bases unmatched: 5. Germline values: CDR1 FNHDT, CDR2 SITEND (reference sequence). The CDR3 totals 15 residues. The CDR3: CASSRWGTSAETLYF. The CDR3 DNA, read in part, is TGTGCCAGCAGTCGCTGGGGGACTAGTGCAGAA.

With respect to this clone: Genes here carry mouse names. Partial CDR3 DNA: TGTGCCAGCAGTAATAACAGGGGCCAAGAC. Translated: CASSNNRGQD. The complete CDR3 protein is CASSNNRGQDTQYF. This rearrangement joins TRBV19 to TRBJ2-5; 7 nucleotides line up with TRBD1. The CDR3 end lies 4 residues beyond the end of the read and is filled in from the germline J gene. V was pared by 3 bases and J by 2 bases, with 3 bases of the junction left unmatched. Germline CDR1 and CDR2: FNHDT and SITEND (reference sequence). The CDR3 has 14 amino acids.

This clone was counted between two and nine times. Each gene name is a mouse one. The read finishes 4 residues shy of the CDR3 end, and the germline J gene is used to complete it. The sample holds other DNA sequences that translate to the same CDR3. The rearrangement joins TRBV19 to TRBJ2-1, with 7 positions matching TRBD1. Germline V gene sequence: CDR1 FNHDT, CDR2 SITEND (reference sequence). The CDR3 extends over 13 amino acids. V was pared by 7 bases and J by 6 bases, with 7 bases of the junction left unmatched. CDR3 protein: CASRTGTGAEQFF. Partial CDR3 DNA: TGTGCCAGCCGGACAGGTACGGGTGCT.

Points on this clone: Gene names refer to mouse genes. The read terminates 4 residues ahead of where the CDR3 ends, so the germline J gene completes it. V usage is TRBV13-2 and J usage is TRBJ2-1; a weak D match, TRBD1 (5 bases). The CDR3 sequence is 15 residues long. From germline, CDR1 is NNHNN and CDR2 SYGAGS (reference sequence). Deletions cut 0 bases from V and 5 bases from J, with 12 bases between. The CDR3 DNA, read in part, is TGTGCCAGCGGTGATGAAAGGGGAGAGAATGCT. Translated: CASGDERGENA. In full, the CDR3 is CASGDERGENAEQFF.

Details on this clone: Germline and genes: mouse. The sequenced CDR3 bases are TGTGCCAGCAGTATAACTGGGGCCCGCTATGCT. Protein sequence: CASSITGARYA. From start to end, the CDR3 is CASSITGARYAEQFF. The rearrangement links TRBV19 to TRBJ2-1; 7 bases line up with TRBD2. The observed sequence ends 4 residues before the CDR3 terminus, with the missing tail filled in from the germline J gene. Germline CDR1 and CDR2: FNHDT and SITEND (reference sequence). V was clipped by 1 base and J by 3 bases; unmatched bases: 4. The CDR3 loop spans 15 amino acids.

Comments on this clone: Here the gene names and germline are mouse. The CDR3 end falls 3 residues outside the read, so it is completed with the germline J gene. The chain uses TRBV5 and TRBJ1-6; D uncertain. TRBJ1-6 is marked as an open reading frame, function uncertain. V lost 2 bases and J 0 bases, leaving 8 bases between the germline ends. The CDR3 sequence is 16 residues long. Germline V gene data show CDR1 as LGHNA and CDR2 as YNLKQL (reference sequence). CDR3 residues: CASSQQADSYNSPLYF. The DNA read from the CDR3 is TGTGCCAGCAGCCAACAGGCAGATTCCTATAATTCGCCC.

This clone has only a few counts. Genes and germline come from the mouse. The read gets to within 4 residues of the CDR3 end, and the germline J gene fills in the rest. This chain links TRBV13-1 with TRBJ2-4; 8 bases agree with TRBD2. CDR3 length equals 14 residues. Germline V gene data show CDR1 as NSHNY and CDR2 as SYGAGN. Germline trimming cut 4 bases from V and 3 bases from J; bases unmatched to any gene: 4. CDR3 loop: CASSPWGAQNTLYF. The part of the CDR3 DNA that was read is TGTGCCAGCAGTCCCTGGGGGGCCCAAAAC.

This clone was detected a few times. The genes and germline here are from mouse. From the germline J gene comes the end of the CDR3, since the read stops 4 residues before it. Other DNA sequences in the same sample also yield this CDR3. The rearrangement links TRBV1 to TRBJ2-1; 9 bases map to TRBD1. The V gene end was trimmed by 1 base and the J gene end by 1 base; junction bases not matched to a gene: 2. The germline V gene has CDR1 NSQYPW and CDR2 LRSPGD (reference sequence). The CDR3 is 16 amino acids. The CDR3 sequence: CTCSAAGTGNYAEQFF. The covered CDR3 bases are TGCACCTGCAGTGCAGCCGGGACAGGGAACTATGCT.

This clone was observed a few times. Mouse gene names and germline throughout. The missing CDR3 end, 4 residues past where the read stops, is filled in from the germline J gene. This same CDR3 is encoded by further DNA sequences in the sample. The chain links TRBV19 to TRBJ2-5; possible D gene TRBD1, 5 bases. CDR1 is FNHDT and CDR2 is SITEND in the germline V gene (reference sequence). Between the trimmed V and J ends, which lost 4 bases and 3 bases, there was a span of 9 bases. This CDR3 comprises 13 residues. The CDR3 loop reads CASSPGQQDTQYF. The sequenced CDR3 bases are TGTGCCAGCAGTCCCGGACAACAAGAC.